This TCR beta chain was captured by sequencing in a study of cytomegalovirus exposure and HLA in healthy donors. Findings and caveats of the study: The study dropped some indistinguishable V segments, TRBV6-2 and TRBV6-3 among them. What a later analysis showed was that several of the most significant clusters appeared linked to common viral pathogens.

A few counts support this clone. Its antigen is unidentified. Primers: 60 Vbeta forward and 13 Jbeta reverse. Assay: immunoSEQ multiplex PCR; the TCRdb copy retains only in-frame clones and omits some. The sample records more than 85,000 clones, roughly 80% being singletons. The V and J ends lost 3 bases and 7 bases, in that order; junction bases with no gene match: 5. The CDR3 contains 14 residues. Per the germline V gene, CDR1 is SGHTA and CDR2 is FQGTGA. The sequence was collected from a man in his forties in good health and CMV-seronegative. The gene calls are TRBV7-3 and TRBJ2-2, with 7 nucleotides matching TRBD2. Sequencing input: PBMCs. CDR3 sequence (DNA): TGTGCCAGCAGCTTTCAGCGGGGAAGCGGGGAGCTGTTTTTT. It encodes CASSFQRGSGELFF.